This paragraph reports one T cell receptor (beta chain). Its antigen is not identified. The sample belongs to a study of T cells expressing NK-cell markers. In the study overall: CD3+CD56+NKG2C+, CD3+CD56+NKG2C- and CD3+CD56-NKG2C+ T cells, once sorted, supplied the TCR beta repertoires. Seropositivity for HCMV was found in seven of the eight sequenced donors, with one seronegative.

CDR3 length equals 14 residues. The germline CDR1 and CDR2 sequences are MGHRA and YSYEKL. Synthesis of TCR beta cDNA relied on 5'RACE template switching carrying UMIs. TCRdb re-called the 5' RACE reads and gives one entry per CDR3 protein, without DNA. The ten most abundant clones cover 3% to 4.5% of a sample with a few hundred thousand distinct CDR3 sequences. Overall study results and limits: Nothing established the HCMV specificity of expanded NKG2C+ T cell clones.

This receptor was obtained from a man aged 18-30 years in good health. The sequenced sample consisted of blood T cells: a sorted CD56 or NKG2C T cell subset, CD4+ or CD8+ T cells, or bulk PBMC T cells (not recorded which). The chain recombines TRBV4-1 with TRBJ1-4. The CDR3 here is CASSFGGDNEKLFF.